This entry lists 13 T cell receptor beta chains sequenced from one sample in a study of neoadjuvant anti-PD-1 for oral cavity cancer. Measured with immunoSEQ multiplex PCR; TCRdb has only the in-frame clones, and not every one. The profile shows approximately 21,000 clones, 45% of them singletons. As to time point: after neoadjuvant nivolumab, at surgical resection. The sample in question was tumor tissue, obtained after nivolumab (anti-PD-1) treatment. These receptors originate from a person between 35 and 79 years old with oral cavity squamous cell carcinoma.

In the case of this clone: Different DNA sequences within this sample yield the same CDR3. V and J are TRBV18 and TRBJ1-3; weak D call: TRBD1 (5 bases). Germline CDR1 is KGHSH and CDR2 is LQKENI. This CDR3 is 15 amino acids long. V lost 6 bases, J lost 0 bases, and 12 bases lay in between. CDR3 residues: CASSPDRSSGNTIYF. The CDR3 coding sequence is TGTGCCAGCTCCCCCGACAGATCCTCTGGAAACACCATATATTTT.

The rearrangement joins TRBV27 to TRBJ1-6; 10 bases line up with TRBD1. Trimming at V came to 3 bases and at J to 9 bases, leaving 5 bases not matched to a gene. Germline V gene lookup returns CDR1 MNHEY and CDR2 SMNVEV (reference sequence). This CDR3 region has 15 residues. DNA of the CDR3: TGTGCCAGCAGTTTCGGGACAGGGGTCCGTTCACCCCTCCACTTT. Protein: CASSFGTGVRSPLHF.

By share of the sample, this clone is medium-sized (0.01 to 0.1%). The rearrangement joins TRBV14 to TRBJ1-4; no reliable D call. The CDR3 has 14 residues. Trimming stripped 8 bases from V and 6 bases from J, with 16 bases between. Germline loops: CDR1 SGHDN, CDR2 FVKESK. The DNA for the CDR3 is TGTGCCAGCTCTCTGGGATCTTTCGATGAAAAACTGTTTTTT. Translated: CASSLGSFDEKLFF. The full variable domain, with the rest looked up from reference TRBV14 and TRBJ1-4, is EAGVTQFPSHSVIEKGQTVTLRCDPISGHDNLYWYRRVMGKEIKFLLHFVKESKQDESGMPNNRFLAERTGGTYSTLKVQPAELEDSGVYFCASSLGSFDEKLFFGSGTQLSVL.

This clone has a count of ten or more. DNA of the CDR3: TGCGCCAGCAGCCAAGATTGGGGGGCCTATGAGCAGTTCTTC. It codes for CASSQDWGAYEQFF. The chain uses TRBV4-1 and TRBJ2-1; D might be TRBD1 or TRBD2, each matching 6 bases. The CDR3 covers 14 residues. The V and J ends lost 0 bases and 8 bases respectively, with 11 bases between them. Germline CDR1 MGHRA, CDR2 YSYEKL.

The V and J genes are TRBV11-3 and TRBJ2-3, with 11 bases aligning to TRBD2. The CDR3 spans 16 residues. The junction had 2 bases not matched to a gene; V was cut back by 2 bases and J by 1 base. The V gene's germline CDR1 is SGHNT and CDR2 YENEEA. The CDR3 nucleotides are TGTGCCAGCAGCTTATCACTAGCGGGAGGCACAGATACGCAGTATTTT. This encodes CASSLSLAGGTDTQYF.

There are a few counts of this clone. The V gene is TRBV5-1, the J gene TRBJ2-7; D is tentatively TRBD1 or TRBD2 (5 bases each). The CDR3 runs to 16 residues. V was pared by 4 bases and J by 3 bases, with 20 bases between. Germline loops: CDR1 SGHRS, CDR2 YFSETQ. CDR3 region: CASSLDPGTIDYEQYF. The CDR3 DNA follows: TGCGCCAGCAGCCTCGACCCCGGGACGATTGACTACGAGCAGTACTTC.

This clone was observed a few times. The gene calls are TRBV10-2 and TRBJ2-7, with TRBD2 matching 7 bases. CDR3 length equals 14 residues. CDR1 WSHSY and CDR2 SAAADI come from the germline V gene. Trimming took 4 bases from V and 1 from J; bases not matched to a gene: 4. CDR3 sequence (DNA): TGCGCCAGCAGTGCTGAGGGAGGGTCCTACGAGCAGTACTTC. This translates into CASSAEGGSYEQYF.

The V call is TRBV11-2, the J call TRBJ1-3; a possible D gene is TRBD1 (5 bases). Trimming took 3 bases from V and 2 from J, leaving 23 bases between them. Germline CDR1 SGHAT, CDR2 FQNNGV. This CDR3 contains 19 residues. The CDR3 sequence is CASSFKIYPNRTTGNTIYF. The CDR3 DNA is TGTGCCAGCAGCTTTAAAATCTATCCCAACAGGACCACTGGAAACACCATATATTTT.

V gene TRBV7-2 combines with J gene TRBJ2-5; TRBD1 aligns across 9 bases. There are 15 residues in the CDR3. Trimming took 1 base from V and 5 from J; bases not matched to a gene: 5. Germline assignment: CDR1 SGHTA and CDR2 FQGNSA. The CDR3 DNA is TGTGCCAGCAGCTTAGGGACAGGGGAGGGTGAGACCCAGTACTTC. This sequence encodes CASSLGTGEGETQYF. The full variable domain, rest sourced from reference TRBV7-2 and TRBJ2-5, is GAGVSQSPSNKVTEKGKDVELRCDPISGHTALYWYRQSLGQGLEFLIYFQGNSAPDKSGLPSDRFSAERTGGSVSTLTIQRTQQEDSAVYLCASSLGTGEGETQYFGPGTRLLVL.

The CDR3 is CASIPNKRVTAEAFF. CDR3 sequence (DNA): TGTGCCAGCATTCCAAATAAGCGGGTAACAGCTGAAGCTTTCTTT. J is TRBJ1-1 and V is TRBV6-1; D gene ambiguous. V gave up 7 bases and J gave up 6 bases, with 21 bases separating them. This CDR3 is 15 amino acids long. Germline CDR1 reads MNHNS; CDR2 reads SASEGT.

Judged by abundance, this clone is medium-sized. DNA of the CDR3: TGTGCCAGCAGCTTGGGGGGCGGAGAGACCCAGTACTTC. Translated, it gives CASSLGGGETQYF. The genes are TRBV11-3 and TRBJ2-5, with D perhaps TRBD1 or TRBD2 (6 bases each). The V gene's germline CDR1 is SGHNT and CDR2 YENEEA. V lost 3 bases and J 4 bases, leaving 9 bases between the germline ends. The CDR3 has 13 amino acids.

This sequence joins TRBV4-2 and TRBJ2-7, with TRBD1 as a possible D gene (5 bases). V lost 0 bases and J 2 bases, leaving 11 bases between the germline ends. Per germline, CDR1 LGHNA and CDR2 YNFKEQ. This CDR3 contains 15 residues. CDR3 loop: CASSQDLPDTYEQYF. The CDR3 DNA follows: TGTGCCAGCAGCCAAGATCTTCCGGACACCTACGAGCAGTACTTC.

The rearrangement joins TRBV19 to TRBJ2-1, with 7 bases lining up with TRBD1. This CDR3 has 12 residues. V dropped 7 bases and J dropped 8; count of bases not matched to a gene: 5. CDR1 and CDR2 (germline): LNHDA, SQIVND (reference sequence). The CDR3 spells CASKDQGDEQFF. The DNA of the CDR3 is TGTGCCAGTAAAGATCAGGGGGATGAGCAGTTCTTC.